Listed below are T cell receptor beta chains from one sample, sequenced in a study of cytomegalovirus exposure and HLA in healthy donors. Repertoires were generated with immunoSEQ multiplex PCR, while TCRdb's copy carries only in-frame clones and drops some. The sample consists of approximately 76,000 clones, roughly 78% of them appearing once. Sequencing used PBMCs. All receptors come from a man aged 25-45 years in good health and CMV-seronegative. CDR3s include the opening cysteine and the closing phenylalanine or tryptophan. D genes are given only for firm matches. Not every row has a clone size; where given, it reads once, few, many or a size class.

d_call | j_call | v_call | clone_size | cdr3_aa | cdr3_nt
. | TRBJ1-2 | TRBV27 | . | CASSPWGRGVANYGYTF | TGTGCCAGCAGTCCATGGGGTCGGGGGGTAGCTAACTATGGCTACACCTTC
TRBD2 | TRBJ2-1 | TRBV9 | . | CASSPLSGGASSYNEQFF | TGTGCCAGCAGCCCCCTCAGCGGGGGGGCCAGCTCCTACAATGAGCAGTTCTTC
TRBD1 | TRBJ2-7 | TRBV30 | . | CAWSRDRGAYEQYF | TGTGCCTGGAGCCGGGACAGGGGCGCCTACGAGCAGTACTTC
. | TRBJ2-3 | TRBV29-1 | . | CSVGQGGRTDTQYF | TGCAGCGTTGGACAGGGAGGAAGGACAGATACGCAGTATTTT
TRBD1 | TRBJ2-7 | TRBV7-9 | . | CASSFRDRSREQYF | TGTGCCAGCAGCTTTAGGGACAGATCTCGCGAGCAGTACTTC
TRBD2 | TRBJ2-2 | TRBV4-2 | . | CASSAASGNTGELFF | TGTGCCAGCAGCGCGGCTAGCGGAAACACCGGGGAGCTGTTTTTT
. | TRBJ1-5 | TRBV30 | . | CAWRAGNQPQHF | TGTGCCTGGAGGGCGGGGAATCAGCCCCAGCATTTT
. | TRBJ1-6 | TRBV30 | once | CAWTPGQYNSPLHF | TGTGCCTGGACTCCGGGACAATATAATTCACCCCTCCACTTT
TRBD1 | TRBJ1-2 | TRBV5-6 | . | CASSPSEGTGGYTF | TGTGCCAGCAGCCCCTCGGAGGGGACAGGAGGCTACACCTTC
TRBD2 | TRBJ2-1 | TRBV9 | . | CASSVVRTGGQNEQFF | TGTGCCAGCAGCGTAGTGAGGACGGGGGGGCAGAATGAGCAGTTCTTC
. | TRBJ1-1 | TRBV6-5 | . | CASSYSKRRNTEAFF | TGTGCCAGCAGTTACTCGAAAAGGAGGAACACTGAAGCTTTCTTT
. | TRBJ2-5 | TRBV29-1 | . | CSAEGREYQETQYF | TGCAGCGCCGAGGGTAGGGAGTACCAAGAGACCCAGTACTTC
. | TRBJ1-1 | TRBV30 | once | CAWSIPTANTEAFF | TGTGCCTGGAGTATTCCGACAGCGAACACTGAAGCTTTCTTT
TRBD1 | TRBJ1-5 | TRBV27 | . | CASSSGQGSRNQPQHF | TGTGCCAGCAGTTCCGGACAGGGAAGTCGGAATCAGCCCCAGCATTTT
TRBD1 | TRBJ1-6 | TRBV2 | . | CASSENLLRGTGGIAYNSPLHF | TGTGCCAGCAGTGAGAATTTATTGCGAGGGACAGGGGGCATAGCCTATAATTCACCCCTCCACTTT
TRBD2 | TRBJ2-2 | TRBV4-2 | . | CASSQVGGGPEKSTGELFF | TGTGCCAGCAGCCAAGTGGGGGGAGGGCCCGAAAAATCGACCGGGGAGCTGTTTTTT
. | TRBJ1-6 | TRBV27 | . | CASSPGIGSISPLHF | TGTGCCAGCAGTCCAGGTATTGGCTCAATTTCACCCCTCCACTTT
TRBD2 | TRBJ2-1 | TRBV30 | . | CAWSVSSSGNEQFF | TGTGCCTGGAGTGTCTCCTCTAGCGGCAATGAGCAGTTCTTC
TRBD2 | TRBJ2-1 | TRBV7-2 | . | CASSFTSGGYNEQFF | TGTGCCAGCAGCTTCACTAGCGGGGGTTACAATGAGCAGTTCTTC
. | TRBJ1-3 | TRBV29-1 | . | CSVEKTQGNTIYF | TGCAGCGTTGAGAAAACTCAGGGCAACACCATATATTTT
TRBD2 | TRBJ2-5 | TRBV7-2 | . | CASSLAGSGGQETQYF | TGTGCCAGCAGCTTAGCAGGTTCGGGGGGCCAAGAGACCCAGTACTTC
. | TRBJ2-7 | TRBV5-1 | . | CASSPESGRSYEQYF | TGCGCCAGCAGCCCCGAGAGCGGACGGTCCTACGAGCAGTACTTC
TRBD1 | TRBJ2-4 | TRBV7-9 | . | CASSSSTGAGNIQYF | TGTGCCAGCAGCTCCAGCACAGGGGCGGGAAACATTCAGTACTTC
. | TRBJ1-2 | TRBV7-9 | . | CASSSFLGGVGGEDGYTF | TGTGCCAGCAGCTCATTTCTCGGTGGAGTTGGCGGCGAGGATGGCTACACCTTC
TRBD2 | TRBJ2-2 | TRBV7-2 | . | CASSSNLAGGSGGELFF | TGTGCCAGCAGCTCTAACTTAGCGGGAGGTTCAGGCGGGGAGCTGTTTTTT
TRBD1 | TRBJ1-2 | TRBV6-1 | few | CASSETPGTAYGYTF | TGTGCCAGCAGTGAAACTCCGGGGACAGCATATGGCTACACCTTC
TRBD2 | TRBJ2-1 | TRBV29-1 | . | CSVEEWGGSYNEQFF | TGCAGCGTTGAAGAATGGGGGGGGTCTTACAATGAGCAGTTCTTC
TRBD1 | TRBJ2-6 | TRBV27 | . | CASSPIRHTSGQGHSGANVLTF | TGTGCCAGCAGCCCAATACGACATACTTCCGGACAGGGGCACTCTGGGGCCAACGTCCTGACTTTC
. | TRBJ2-1 | TRBV7-8 | . | CASSDLGSTKGANEQFF | TGTGCCAGCAGCGACCTCGGTTCGACTAAAGGCGCCAATGAGCAGTTCTTC
TRBD1 | TRBJ2-1 | TRBV29-1 | once | CSGKGQGAYNEQFF | TGCAGCGGAAAGGGACAGGGGGCTTACAATGAGCAGTTCTTC
. | TRBJ1-1 | TRBV7-9 | once | CASSPGGTEAFF | TGTGCCAGCAGCCCTGGGGGGACTGAAGCTTTCTTT
. | TRBJ2-3 | TRBV18 | . | CASSPDYITTDTQYF | TGTGCCAGCTCACCAGACTACATCACCACAGATACGCAGTATTTT
. | TRBJ1-5 | TRBV5-8 | . | CASSFRQTRDQPQHF | TGTGCCAGCAGCTTTCGACAGACTAGGGATCAGCCCCAGCATTTT
. | TRBJ2-2 | TRBV4-3 | . | CASSQDEGSYTGELFF | TGCGCCAGCAGCCAAGATGAGGGTAGCTACACCGGGGAGCTGTTTTTT
. | TRBJ1-1 | TRBV11-1 | . | CASSHRRRGGYTEAFF | TGTGCCAGCAGCCATCGCCGGCGGGGAGGTTACACTGAAGCTTTCTTT
TRBD1 | TRBJ1-5 | TRBV28 | . | CASSLTGESNQPQHF | TGTGCCAGCAGTTTAACAGGGGAAAGCAATCAGCCCCAGCATTTT
TRBD2 | TRBJ2-3 | TRBV5-8 | . | CASSLIAGADTQYF | TGTGCCAGCAGTCTTATAGCGGGAGCAGATACGCAGTATTTT
TRBD2 | TRBJ2-1 | TRBV6-6 | . | CASRSYSGSANEQFF | TGTGCCAGCAGGTCTTATAGCGGGAGCGCGAATGAGCAGTTCTTC
. | TRBJ1-5 | TRBV6-1 | . | CASSVAPGGNQPQHF | TGTGCCAGCAGTGTAGCCCCGGGGGGCAATCAGCCCCAGCATTTT
TRBD1 | TRBJ1-2 | TRBV18 | once | CASSPRDSLYGYTF | TGTGCCAGCTCACCGCGGGACAGTCTCTATGGCTACACCTTC
TRBD1 | TRBJ1-2 | TRBV4-1 | . | CASSRLSEQGVRGYTF | TGCGCCAGCAGCCGCCTTTCCGAACAGGGGGTCCGTGGCTACACCTTC